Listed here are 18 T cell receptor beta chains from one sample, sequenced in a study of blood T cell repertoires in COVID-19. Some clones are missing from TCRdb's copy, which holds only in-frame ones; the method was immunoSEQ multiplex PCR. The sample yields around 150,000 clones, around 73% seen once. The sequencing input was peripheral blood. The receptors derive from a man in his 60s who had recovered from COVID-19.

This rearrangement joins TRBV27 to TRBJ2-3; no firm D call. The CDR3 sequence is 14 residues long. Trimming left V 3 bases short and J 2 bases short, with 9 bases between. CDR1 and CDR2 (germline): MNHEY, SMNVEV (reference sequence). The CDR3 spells CASSFGGATDTQYF. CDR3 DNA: TGTGCCAGCAGTTTCGGTGGAGCCACAGATACGCAGTATTTT.

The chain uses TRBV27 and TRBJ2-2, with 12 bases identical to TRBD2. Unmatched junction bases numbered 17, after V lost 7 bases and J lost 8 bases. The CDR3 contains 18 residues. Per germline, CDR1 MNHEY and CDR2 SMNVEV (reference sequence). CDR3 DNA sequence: TGTGCCAGCACCTCCCAGAGGACTAGCGGGACCTGGGGGGGGGAGCTGTTTTTT. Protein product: CASTSQRTSGTWGGELFF.

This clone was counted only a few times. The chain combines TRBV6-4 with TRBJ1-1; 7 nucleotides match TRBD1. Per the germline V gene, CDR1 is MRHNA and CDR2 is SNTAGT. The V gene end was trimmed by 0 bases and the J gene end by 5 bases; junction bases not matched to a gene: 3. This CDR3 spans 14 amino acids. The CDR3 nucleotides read TGTGCCAGCAGTGACTCGAACAGGGGTACTGAAGCTTTCTTT. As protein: CASSDSNRGTEAFF.

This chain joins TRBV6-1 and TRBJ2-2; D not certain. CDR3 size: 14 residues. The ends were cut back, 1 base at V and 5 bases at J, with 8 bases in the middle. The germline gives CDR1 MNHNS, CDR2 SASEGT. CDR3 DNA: TGTGCCAGCAGTGAAGGTAGATCAACCGGGGAGCTGTTTTTT. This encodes CASSEGRSTGELFF.

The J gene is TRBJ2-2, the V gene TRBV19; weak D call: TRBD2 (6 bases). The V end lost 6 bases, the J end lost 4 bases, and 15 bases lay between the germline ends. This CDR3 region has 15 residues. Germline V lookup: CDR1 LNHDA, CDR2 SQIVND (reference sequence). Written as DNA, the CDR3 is TGTGCCAGTAGAAGGGCGGGGCCGGGCACCGGGGAGCTGTTTTTT. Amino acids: CASRRAGPGTGELFF. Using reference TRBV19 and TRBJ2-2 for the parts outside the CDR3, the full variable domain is DGGITQSPKYLFRKEGQNVTLSCEQNLNHDAMYWYRQDPGQGLRLIYYSQIVNDFQKGDIAEGYSVSREKKESFPLTVTSAQKNPTAFYLCASRRAGPGTGELFFGEGSRLTVL.

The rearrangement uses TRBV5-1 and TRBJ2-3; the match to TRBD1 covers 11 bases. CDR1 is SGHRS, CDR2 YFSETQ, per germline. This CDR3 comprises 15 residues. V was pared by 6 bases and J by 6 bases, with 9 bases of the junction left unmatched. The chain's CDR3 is CASNFRTGGEDTQYF. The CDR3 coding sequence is TGCGCCAGCAACTTTAGGACAGGGGGCGAGGATACGCAGTATTTT.

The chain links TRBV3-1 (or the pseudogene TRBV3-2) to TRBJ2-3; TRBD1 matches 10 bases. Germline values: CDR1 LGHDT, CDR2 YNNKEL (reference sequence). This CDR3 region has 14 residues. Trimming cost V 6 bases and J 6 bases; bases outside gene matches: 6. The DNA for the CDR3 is TGTGCCAGCAGGGGGAGGGACAGGGGCGATACGCAGTATTTT. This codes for CASRGRDRGDTQYF.

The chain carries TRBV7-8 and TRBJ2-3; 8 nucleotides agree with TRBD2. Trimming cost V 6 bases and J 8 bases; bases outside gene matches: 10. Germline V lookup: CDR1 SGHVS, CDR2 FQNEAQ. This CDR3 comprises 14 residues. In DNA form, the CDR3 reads TGTGCCAGCAGACCTGACGGGGGGGCGGGTACGCAGTATTTT. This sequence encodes CASRPDGGAGTQYF.

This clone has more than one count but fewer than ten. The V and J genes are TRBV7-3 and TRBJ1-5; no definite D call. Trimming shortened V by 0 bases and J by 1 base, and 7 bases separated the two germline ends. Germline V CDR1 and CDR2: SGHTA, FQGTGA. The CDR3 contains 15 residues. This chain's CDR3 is CASSLTSVSNQPQHF. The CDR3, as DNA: TGTGCCAGCAGCTTAACCTCAGTAAGCAATCAGCCCCAGCATTTT.

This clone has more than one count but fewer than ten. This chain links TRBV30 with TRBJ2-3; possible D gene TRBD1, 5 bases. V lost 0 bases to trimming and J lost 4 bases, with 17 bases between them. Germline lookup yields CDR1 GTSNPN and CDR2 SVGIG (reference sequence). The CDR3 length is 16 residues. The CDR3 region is CAWSVGQGRGADTQYF. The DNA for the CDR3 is TGTGCCTGGAGTGTAGGGCAGGGCCGAGGCGCAGATACGCAGTATTTT.

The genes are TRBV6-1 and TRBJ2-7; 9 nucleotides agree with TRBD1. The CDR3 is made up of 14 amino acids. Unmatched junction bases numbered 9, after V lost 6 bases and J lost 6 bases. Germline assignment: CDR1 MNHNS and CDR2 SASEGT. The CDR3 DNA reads TGTGCCAGCAGCCTCGGGACAGGGAAAGGCGAGCAGTACTTC. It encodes CASSLGTGKGEQYF.

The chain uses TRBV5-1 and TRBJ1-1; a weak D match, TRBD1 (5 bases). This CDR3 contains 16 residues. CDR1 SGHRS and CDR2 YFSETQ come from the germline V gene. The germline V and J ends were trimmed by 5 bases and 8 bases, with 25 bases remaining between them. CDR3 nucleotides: TGCGCCAGCAGTTCCTACGCACGGAAAGAGGGGAGGGAAGCTTTCTTT. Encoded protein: CASSSYARKEGREAFF.

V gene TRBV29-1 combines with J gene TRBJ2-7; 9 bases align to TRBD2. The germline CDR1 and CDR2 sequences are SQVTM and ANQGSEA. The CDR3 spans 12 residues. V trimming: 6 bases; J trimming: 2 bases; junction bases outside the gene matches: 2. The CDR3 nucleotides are TGCAGCGTGACTAGCGGAACCTACGAGCAGTACTTC. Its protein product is CSVTSGTYEQYF.

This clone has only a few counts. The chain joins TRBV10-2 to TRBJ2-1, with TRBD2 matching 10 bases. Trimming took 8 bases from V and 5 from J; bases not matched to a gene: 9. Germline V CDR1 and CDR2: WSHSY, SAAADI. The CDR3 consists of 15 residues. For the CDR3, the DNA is TGCGCCAGCCGCATGACTAGCGGGTACCACAATGAGCAGTTCTTC. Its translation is CASRMTSGYHNEQFF.

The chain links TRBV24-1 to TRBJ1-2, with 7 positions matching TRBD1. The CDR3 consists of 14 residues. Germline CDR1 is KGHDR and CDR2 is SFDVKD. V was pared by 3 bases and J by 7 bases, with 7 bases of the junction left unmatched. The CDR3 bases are TGTGCCACCAGTGATGCCGACAGGGTAGGTGGCTACACCTTC. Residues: CATSDADRVGGYTF.

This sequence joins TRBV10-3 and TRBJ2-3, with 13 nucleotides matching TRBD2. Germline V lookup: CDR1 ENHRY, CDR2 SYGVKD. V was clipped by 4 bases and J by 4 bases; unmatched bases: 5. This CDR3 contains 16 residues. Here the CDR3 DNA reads TGTGCCATCAGTGTCTCACTAGCGGGAGGGGCAGATACGCAGTATTTT. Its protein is CAISVSLAGGADTQYF.

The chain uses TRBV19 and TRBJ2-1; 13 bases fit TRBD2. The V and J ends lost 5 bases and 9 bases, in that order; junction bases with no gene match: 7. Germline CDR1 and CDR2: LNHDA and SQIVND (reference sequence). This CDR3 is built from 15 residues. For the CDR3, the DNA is TGTGCCAGTAGTCCGGGACTAGCGGGACGTGGTGAGCAGTTCTTC. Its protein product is CASSPGLAGRGEQFF. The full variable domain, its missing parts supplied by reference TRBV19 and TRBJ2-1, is DGGITQSPKYLFRKEGQNVTLSCEQNLNHDAMYWYRQDPGQGLRLIYYSQIVNDFQKGDIAEGYSVSREKKESFPLTVTSAQKNPTAFYLCASSPGLAGRGEQFFGPGTRLTVL.

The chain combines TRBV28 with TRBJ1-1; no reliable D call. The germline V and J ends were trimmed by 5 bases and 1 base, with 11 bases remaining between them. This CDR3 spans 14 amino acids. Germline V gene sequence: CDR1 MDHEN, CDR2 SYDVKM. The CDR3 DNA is TGTGCCAGCAGTCCACACCCCCGGAACACTGAAGCTTTCTTT. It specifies CASSPHPRNTEAFF.